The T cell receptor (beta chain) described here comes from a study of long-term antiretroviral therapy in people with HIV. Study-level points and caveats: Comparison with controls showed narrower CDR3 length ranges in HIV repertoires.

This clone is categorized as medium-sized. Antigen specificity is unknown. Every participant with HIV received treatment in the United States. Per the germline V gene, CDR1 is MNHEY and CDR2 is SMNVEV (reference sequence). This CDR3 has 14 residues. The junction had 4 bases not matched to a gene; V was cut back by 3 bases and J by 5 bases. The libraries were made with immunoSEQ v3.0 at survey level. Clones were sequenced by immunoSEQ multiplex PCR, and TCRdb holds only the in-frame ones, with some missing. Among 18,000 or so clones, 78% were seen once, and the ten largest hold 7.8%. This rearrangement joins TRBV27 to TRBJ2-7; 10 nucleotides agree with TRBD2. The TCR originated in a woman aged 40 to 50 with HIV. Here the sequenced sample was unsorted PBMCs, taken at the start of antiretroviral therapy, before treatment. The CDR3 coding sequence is TGTGCCAGCAGTTTGCTAGCGGGGGAAGACGAGCAGTACTTC. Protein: CASSLLAGEDEQYF.